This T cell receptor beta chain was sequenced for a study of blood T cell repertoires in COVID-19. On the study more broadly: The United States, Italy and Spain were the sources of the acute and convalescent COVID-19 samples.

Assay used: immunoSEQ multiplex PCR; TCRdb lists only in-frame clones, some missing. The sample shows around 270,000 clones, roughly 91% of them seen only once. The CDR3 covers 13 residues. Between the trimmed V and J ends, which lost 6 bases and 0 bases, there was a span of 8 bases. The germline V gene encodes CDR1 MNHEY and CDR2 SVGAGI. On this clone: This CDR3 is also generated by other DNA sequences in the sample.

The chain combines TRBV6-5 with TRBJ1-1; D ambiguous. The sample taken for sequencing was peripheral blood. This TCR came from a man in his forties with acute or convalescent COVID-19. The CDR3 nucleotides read TGTGCCAGCAGCCGCGGGATGAACACTGAAGCTTTCTTT. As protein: CASSRGMNTEAFF.